This T cell receptor beta chain was sequenced for a study of cytomegalovirus exposure and HLA in healthy donors. Notes on the study in general: The study carried out a later analysis of TCR beta sequences. It associated approximately 15,000 of them with specific HLA alleles at a false discovery rate of 0.05. TCR beta chain V- and J-gene trimming was linked, in a later analysis, to a missense variant in DCLRE1C.

This clone came up a few times. Antigen: not known. Germline CDR1 and CDR2: SGHDT and YYEEEE. The CDR3 has 15 residues. Trimming removed 0 bases at V and 3 bases at J, with 12 bases between. The primer mix had 60 Vbeta and 13 Jbeta primers. The data were produced by immunoSEQ multiplex PCR, yet TCRdb's version contains in-frame clones alone and is incomplete. The repertoire has around 130,000 clones, around 66% of them found once; the top ten carry approximately 8.5%. Sequenced: PBMCs. This TCR was recovered from a woman aged 35 to 49 in good health and CMV-seropositive. The rearrangement joins TRBV5-6 to TRBJ2-5, with D maybe TRBD2 (6 bases). The CDR3 loop is CASSLGPSAEETQYF. DNA for the CDR3: TGTGCCAGCAGCTTGGGGCCTAGCGCCGAAGAGACCCAGTACTTC.